Below, 4 T cell receptor beta chains from the same sample are listed, as sequenced in a study of blood T cell repertoires in COVID-19. Profiled with immunoSEQ multiplex PCR; TCRdb holds only in-frame clones, not every one. The sample carries fewer than 350,000 clones, 88% recorded once. Sequenced: PBMCs or T cells enriched from blood (not recorded which). These TCRs come from a young woman who had been exposed to COVID-19.

J is TRBJ2-1 and V is TRBV7-9; weak D call: TRBD2 (6 bases). CDR1 and CDR2 (germline): SEHNR, FQNEAQ (reference sequence). V was trimmed by 7 bases and J by 0 bases, leaving 19 bases between them. CDR3 size: 17 residues. CDR3 sequence reads: CASTRLGGQNSYNEQFF. As DNA, the CDR3 is TGTGCCAGCACTCGCCTGGGAGGCCAGAACTCCTACAATGAGCAGTTCTTC.

Concerning this clone itself: At the DNA level, this CDR3 is encoded by other sequences in the same sample as well. The J gene is TRBJ2-7, the V gene TRBV5-1; TRBD1 matches at 9 bases. Trimming cost V 4 bases and J 0 bases; bases outside gene matches: 5. CDR3 length: 15 residues. Germline loops: CDR1 SGHRS, CDR2 YFSETQ. Written as DNA, the CDR3 is TGCGCCAGCAGCCTGGGACAGGGAAGCTCCTACGAGCAGTACTTC. This codes for CASSLGQGSSYEQYF.

In DNA, the CDR3 is TGTGCCAGCAGCGCCGTACCCCTGGGACAGCACACTGAAGCTTTCTTT. Its protein product is CASSAVPLGQHTEAFF. The chain is built from TRBV9 and TRBJ1-1; 7 bases agree with TRBD1. Germline-derived CDR1 and CDR2 are SGDLS and YYNGEE. Trimming at V came to 3 bases and at J to 3 bases, leaving 11 bases not matched to a gene. This CDR3 has 16 residues.

The chain recombines TRBV5-3 with TRBJ1-4; unclear D gene. TRBV5-3 is designated an ORF whose function remains uncertain. V lost 4 bases to trimming and J lost 11 bases, with 21 bases between them. CDR3 length: 15 residues. This CDR3 reads CARSPRLEPQRKLFF. In DNA, the CDR3 is TGTGCCAGAAGCCCCCGGTTAGAGCCTCAGAGGAAACTGTTTTTT.